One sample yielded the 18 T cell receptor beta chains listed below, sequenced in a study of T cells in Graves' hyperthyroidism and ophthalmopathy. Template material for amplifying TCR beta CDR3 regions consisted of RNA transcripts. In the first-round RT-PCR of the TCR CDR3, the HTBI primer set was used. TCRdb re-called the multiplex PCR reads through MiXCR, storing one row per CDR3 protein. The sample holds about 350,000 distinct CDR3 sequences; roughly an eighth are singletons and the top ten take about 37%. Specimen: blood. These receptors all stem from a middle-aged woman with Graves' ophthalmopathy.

The CDR3 bases are TGCAGTGCTAGACTCCGGGACAGGGCTTCCGGCTACACCTTC. Encoded protein: CSARLRDRASGYTF. The rearrangement uses TRBV20-1 and TRBJ1-2, with TRBD1 matching over 9 bases. Germline assignment: CDR1 DFQATT and CDR2 SNEGSKA (reference sequence). There are 14 residues in the CDR3. V lost 2 bases and J lost 8; bases outside the gene matches: 9.

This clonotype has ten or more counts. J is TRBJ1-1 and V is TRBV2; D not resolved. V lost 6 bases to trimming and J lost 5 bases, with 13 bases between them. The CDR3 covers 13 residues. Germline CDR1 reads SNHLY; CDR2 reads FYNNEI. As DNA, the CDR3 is TGTGCCAGCAGCCAAGGAGTGTATACTGAAGCTTTCTTT. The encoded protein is CASSQGVYTEAFF.

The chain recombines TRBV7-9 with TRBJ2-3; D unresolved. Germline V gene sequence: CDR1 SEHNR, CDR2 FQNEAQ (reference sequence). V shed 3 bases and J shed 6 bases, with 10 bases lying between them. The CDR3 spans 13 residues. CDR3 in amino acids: CASSFRASDTQYF. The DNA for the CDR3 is TGTGCCAGCAGCTTCCGGGCGTCGGATACGCAGTATTTT.

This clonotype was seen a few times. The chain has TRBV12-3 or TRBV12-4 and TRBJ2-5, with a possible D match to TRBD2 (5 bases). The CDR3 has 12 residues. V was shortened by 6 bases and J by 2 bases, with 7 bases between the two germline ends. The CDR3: CASRGEQETQYF. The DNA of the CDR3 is TGTGCCAGCAGGGGAGAACAAGAGACCCAGTACTTC.

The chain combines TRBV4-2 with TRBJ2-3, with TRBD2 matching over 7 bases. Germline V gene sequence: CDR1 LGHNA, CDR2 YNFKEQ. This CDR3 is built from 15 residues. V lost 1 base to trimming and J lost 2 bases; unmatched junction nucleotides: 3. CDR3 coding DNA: TGTGCCAGCAGCCAAGCAAGCGGGGTCACAGATACGCAGTATTTT. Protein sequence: CASSQASGVTDTQYF.

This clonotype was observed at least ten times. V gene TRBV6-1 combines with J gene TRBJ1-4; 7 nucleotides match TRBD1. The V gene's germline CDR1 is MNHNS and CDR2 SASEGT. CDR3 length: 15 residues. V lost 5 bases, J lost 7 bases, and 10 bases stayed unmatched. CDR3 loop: CASSRQEGAGEKLFF. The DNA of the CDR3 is TGTGCCAGCAGTCGTCAGGAGGGGGCGGGTGAAAAACTGTTTTTT.

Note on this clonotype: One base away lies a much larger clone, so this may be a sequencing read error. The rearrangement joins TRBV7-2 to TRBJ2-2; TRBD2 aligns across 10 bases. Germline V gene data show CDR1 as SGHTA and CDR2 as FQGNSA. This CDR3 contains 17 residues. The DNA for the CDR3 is TGTGCCAGCAGCCCTGGGACTAGCGCCGAGTGGACCGGGGAGCTGCTTTTT. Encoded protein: CASSPGTSAEWTGELLF. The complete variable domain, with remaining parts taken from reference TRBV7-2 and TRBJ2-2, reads GAGVSQSPSNKVTEKGKDVELRCDPISGHTALYWYRQSLGQGLEFLIYFQGNSAPDKSGLPSDRFSAERTGGSVSTLTIQRTQQEDSAVYLCASSPGTSAEWTGELLFGEGSRLTVL.

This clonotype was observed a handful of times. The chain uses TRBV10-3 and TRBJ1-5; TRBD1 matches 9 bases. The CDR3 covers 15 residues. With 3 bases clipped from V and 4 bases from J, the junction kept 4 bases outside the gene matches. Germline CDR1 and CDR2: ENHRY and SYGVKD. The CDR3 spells CAISDGTGKNQPQHF. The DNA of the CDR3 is TGTGCCATCAGTGATGGGACAGGGAAGAATCAGCCCCAGCATTTT.

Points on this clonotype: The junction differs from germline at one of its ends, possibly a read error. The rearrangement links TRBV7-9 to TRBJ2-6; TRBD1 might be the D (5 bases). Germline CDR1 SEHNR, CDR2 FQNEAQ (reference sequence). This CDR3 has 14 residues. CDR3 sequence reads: CASSLGSGANVPTF. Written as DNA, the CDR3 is TGTGCCAGCAGCCTAGGTTCTGGGGCCAACGTCCCGACTTTC. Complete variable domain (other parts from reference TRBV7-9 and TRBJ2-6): DTGVSQNPRHKITKRGQNVTFRCDPISEHNRLYWYRQTLGQGPEFLTYFQNEAQLEKSRLLSDRFSAERPKGSFSTLEIQRTEQGDSAMYLCASSLGSGANVPTFGAGSRLTVL.

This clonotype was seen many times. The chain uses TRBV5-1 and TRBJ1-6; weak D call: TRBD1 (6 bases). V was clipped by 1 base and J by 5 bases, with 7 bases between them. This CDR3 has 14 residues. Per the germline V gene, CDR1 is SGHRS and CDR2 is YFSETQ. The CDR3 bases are TGCGCCAGCAGCTTGACAGGGCATAATTCACCCCTCCACTTT. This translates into CASSLTGHNSPLHF.

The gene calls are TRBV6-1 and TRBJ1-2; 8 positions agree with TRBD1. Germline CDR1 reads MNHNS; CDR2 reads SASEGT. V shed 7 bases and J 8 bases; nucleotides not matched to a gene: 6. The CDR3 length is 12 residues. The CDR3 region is CASKSGGGGYTF. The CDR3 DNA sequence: TGTGCCAGCAAATCAGGGGGCGGCGGCTACACCTTC.

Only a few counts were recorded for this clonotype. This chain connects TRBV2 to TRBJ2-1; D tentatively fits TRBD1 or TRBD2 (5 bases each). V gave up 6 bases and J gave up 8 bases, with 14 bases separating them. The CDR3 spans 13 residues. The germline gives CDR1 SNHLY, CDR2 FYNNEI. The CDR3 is CASRPTGPYEQFF. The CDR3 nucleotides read TGTGCCAGCAGGCCGACGGGGCCCTATGAGCAGTTCTTC. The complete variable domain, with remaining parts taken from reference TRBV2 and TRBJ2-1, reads EPEVTQTPSHQVTQMGQEVILRCVPISNHLYFYWYRQILGQKVEFLVSFYNNEISEKSEIFDDQFSVERPDGSNFTLKIRSTKLEDSAMYFCASRPTGPYEQFFGPGTRLTVL.

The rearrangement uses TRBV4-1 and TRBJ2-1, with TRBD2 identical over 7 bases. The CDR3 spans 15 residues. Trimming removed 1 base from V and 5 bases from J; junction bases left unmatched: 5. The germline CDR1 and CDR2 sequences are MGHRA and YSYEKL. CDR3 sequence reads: CASSQGAGLNNEQFF. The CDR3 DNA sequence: TGCGCCAGCAGCCAAGGAGCGGGGCTTAACAATGAGCAGTTCTTC.

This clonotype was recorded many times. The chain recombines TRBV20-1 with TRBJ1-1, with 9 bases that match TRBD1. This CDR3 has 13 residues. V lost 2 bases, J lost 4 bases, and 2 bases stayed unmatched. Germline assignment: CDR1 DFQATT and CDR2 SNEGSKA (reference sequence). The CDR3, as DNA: TGCAGTGCTAGATGGACAGGGGTCACTGAAGCTTTCTTT. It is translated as CSARWTGVTEAFF.

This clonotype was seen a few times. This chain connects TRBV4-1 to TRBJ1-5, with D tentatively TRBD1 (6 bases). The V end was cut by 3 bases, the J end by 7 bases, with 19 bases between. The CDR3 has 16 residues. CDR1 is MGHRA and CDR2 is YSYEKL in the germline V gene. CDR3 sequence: CASSHPGQSKRQPQHF. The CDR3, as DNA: TGCGCCAGCAGCCATCCTGGACAGAGCAAAAGACAGCCCCAGCATTTT.

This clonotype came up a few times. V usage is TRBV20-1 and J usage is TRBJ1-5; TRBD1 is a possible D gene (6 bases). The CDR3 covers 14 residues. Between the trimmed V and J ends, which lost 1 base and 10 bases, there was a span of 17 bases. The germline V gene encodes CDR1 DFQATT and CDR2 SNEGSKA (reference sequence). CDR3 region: CSARASDRRIPQHF. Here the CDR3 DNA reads TGCAGTGCTAGAGCCTCAGACAGGCGAATCCCCCAGCATTTT.

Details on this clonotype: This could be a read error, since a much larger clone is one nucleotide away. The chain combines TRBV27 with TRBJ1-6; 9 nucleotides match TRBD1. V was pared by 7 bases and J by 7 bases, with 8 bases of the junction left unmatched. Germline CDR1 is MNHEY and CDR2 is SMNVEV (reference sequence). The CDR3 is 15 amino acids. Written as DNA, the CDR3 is TGTGCCAGCACCCTTACGGGACAGGGAAATTCACCCCTCCACTTT. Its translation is CASTLTGQGNSPLHF.

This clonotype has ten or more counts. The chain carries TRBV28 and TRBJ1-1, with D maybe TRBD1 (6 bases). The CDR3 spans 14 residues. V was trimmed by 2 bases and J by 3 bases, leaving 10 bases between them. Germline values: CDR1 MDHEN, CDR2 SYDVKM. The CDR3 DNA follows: TGTGCCAGCAGTTTAATAGGGACATACACTGAAGCTTTCTTT. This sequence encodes CASSLIGTYTEAFF.